This TCR beta chain comes out of a study of T cells in Graves' hyperthyroidism and ophthalmopathy (dated by TCRdb to the late 2010s). Regarding the complete study: Peripheral blood was sampled at the time of initial diagnosis, prior to any treatment. Whether ophthalmopathy could be predicted prospectively was tested in an independent validation cohort made up of approximately 19 hyperthyroidism patients plus 17 patients who later progressed to ophthalmopathy. TCR V-J signatures able to tell the groups apart were searched for in a discovery cohort of around 95 patients, of whom under 45 had Graves' ophthalmopathy and 55 to 60 had stable Graves' hyperthyroidism. Thyroid tissue and blood T-cell repertoires from over 5 Graves' hyperthyroidism patients were also compared in the study. For training and testing, the 110 or so patients in the discovery cohort were randomly divided in a 7:3 ratio. After blood sampling, hyperthyroidism patients were treated with methimazole at a starting dose of 30 mg daily, and ophthalmopathy patients were treated with high-dose intravenous methylprednisolone. According to the paper, TCR Vbeta CDR3 sequencing was carried out on some 130 peripheral blood samples, which came from more than 40 ophthalmopathy, around 75 hyperthyroidism and around 17 progressor patients.

TCR beta CDR3 regions were amplified from RNA transcripts. The first round of RT-PCR for the TCR CDR3 was performed with the HTBI primer set and the Qiagen OneStep RT-PCR kit. A second multiplex PCR round built the libraries, followed by size selection and purification. Paired-end sequencing of the libraries was performed with 100 bp reads on an Illumina HiSeq2000. Under the source paper's analysis protocol: Raw data were processed with SOAPnuke, discarding reads with adapters, uncalled bases, mean Phred below 15, or no exact constant-primer or identifier match. COPE v1.2.5 was used to merge high-quality paired reads, and clonotypes were defined as unique nucleotide sequences. MiTCR v1.1 was used to align clonotypes to the IMGT TRBV, TRBD and TRBJ reference segments. The analysis was restricted to V-J combinations with a frequency above 0.0001, which together covered roughly 99% of the repertoires. A TCS score was defined as the ratio between F50 (clonal expansion) and ExV (chaos), using BLOSUM62-based TCRdist between CDR3 peptides within each V-J. Welch's t-statistics and random forest reduced approximately 520 V-J features to 10 to 15, which were used in a naive Bayes classifier (R e1071). TCRdb reworked the public reads: Q25 trimming with fastp, MiXCR clone assembly, productive beta chains retained. Identical CDR3 proteins give one entry, which carries the most common genes and DNA. TCRdb, not the authors, supplied the V and J calls. For this sample there are about 160,000 distinct CDR3 sequences; just under 9.5% appear just once. The ten largest clones capture roughly a fifth of the sample.

Many counts were recorded for this clonotype. Its antigen is still unknown. No clone much larger than this one lies a single base away; base qualities are absent. On the study overall, not on this receptor specifically: In validation, the model predicted progression to ophthalmopathy with approximately 71% sensitivity and approximately 78% specificity, a median of about 6.7 months before onset. Sample size was not statistically predetermined, and blinding of investigators to group allocation was not performed. Most expanded thyroid clonotypes (frequency above 0.001) were also found in blood, which suggests that blood repertoires may mirror thyroid immune responses. In cross-validation, a model built on a 13 V-J signature told ophthalmopathy apart from stable hyperthyroidism with 87.88% sensitivity and approximately 84% specificity, and in testing the same model reached 80%/75%.

Taken from the germline V gene, the CDR1 and CDR2 loops are MDHEN and SYDVKM. V sheds 1 base and J sheds 7 bases, leaving 7 bases between their ends. The CDR3 contains 12 residues, cysteine and phenylalanine counted. The DNA shown is the 36-base CDR3, in frame from base 1. Hyperthyroidism patients were newly diagnosed, had a disease duration of under 2 months, and were aged 18 to 65 years. Any patient with an uncontrolled infection, another autoimmune disease, pregnancy or lactation was excluded. Clinical symptoms, serum thyroxine and TRAb, thyroid ultrasound, and orbital computed tomography formed the basis for the diagnoses. Blood from progressor patients was drawn when they were first diagnosed with hyperthyroidism, before any ophthalmopathy symptoms appeared. PBMCs were isolated from 10 ml of fresh peripheral blood by Ficoll-Paque density gradient centrifugation. Progressor patients were initially diagnosed with Graves' hyperthyroidism and developed ophthalmopathy during follow-up. Total RNA was extracted using Trizol reagent, and RNA quality was assessed on an Agilent 2100 Bioanalyzer.

Here the chain combines TRBV28 and TRBJ1-1, with a weak D call of TRBD1 (5 bases match). The TCR was taken from a woman between 18 and 29 years old with Graves' hyperthyroidism that later progressed to Graves' ophthalmopathy. The specimen was blood. CDR3 loop: CASSLLGGEAFF. In nucleotides, the sequence is TGTGCCAGCAGTTTATTGGGGGGTGAAGCTTTCTTT.